These T cell receptor beta chains were read from a single sample in a study of identical twins. Each CDR3 protein is one row after TCRdb ran MiXCR on the 5' RACE reads. Among 350,000 to 400,000 distinct CDR3 sequences, about 10% were seen once, and the ten largest hold around 8.6%. The source material was naive T cells sorted from blood. The receptor set was obtained from a woman between 45 and 65 years old in good health. CDR3s include the opening cysteine and the closing phenylalanine or tryptophan. Clone size is not always given. Where it is, it says once, few, many or a class for expanded clones.

V: TRBV5-1; size: NA; J: TRBJ2-6; CDR3: CASSSGQISGANVLTF
V: TRBV29-1; size: many; J: TRBJ2-7; CDR3: CSAGGGYEQYF
V: TRBV6-4; size: NA; J: TRBJ2-2; CDR3: CASSEFLAGVANTGELFF
V: TRBV5-1; size: NA; J: TRBJ1-2; CDR3: CASSLTGAEGGYTF
V: TRBV10-2; size: few; J: TRBJ2-5; CDR3: CATQSGGLGEETQYF
V: TRBV10-3; size: few; J: TRBJ2-1; CDR3: CAISESVGQTHYNEQFF
V: TRBV5-1; size: many; J: TRBJ2-5; CDR3: CASSLSGVEETQYF
V: TRBV29-1; size: many; J: TRBJ2-5; CDR3: CSVLGVRKETQYF
V: TRBV6-6; size: many; J: TRBJ2-3; CDR3: CASSFTSGTDTQYF
V: TRBV11-2; size: NA; J: TRBJ2-2; CDR3: CASSLDPNTGELFF
V: TRBV4-1; size: NA; J: TRBJ1-6; CDR3: CASSPLGVRRSPLHF
V: TRBV12-3/TRBV12-4; size: many; J: TRBJ1-6; CDR3: CASRGYPYNSPLHF
V: TRBV20-1; size: NA; J: TRBJ2-1; CDR3: CSARDTVADNEQFF
V: TRBV13; size: few; J: TRBJ2-3; CDR3: CATSQGASRTDTQYF
V: TRBV9; size: many; J: TRBJ1-1; CDR3: CASSAGGGGTEAFF
V: TRBV11-2; size: NA; J: TRBJ2-1; CDR3: CASSLAVAGDNEQFF
V: TRBV19; size: NA; J: TRBJ1-1; CDR3: CASRKISEAFF
V: TRBV5-1; size: NA; J: TRBJ2-1; CDR3: CASSLVGRDEQFF
V: TRBV11-2; size: NA; J: TRBJ1-1; CDR3: CASSRQGAMNTEAFF
V: TRBV6-2/TRBV6-3; size: NA; J: TRBJ2-1; CDR3: CASSFSITQPNYNEQFF
V: TRBV7-2; size: few; J: TRBJ1-2; CDR3: CASSLDPTSPGYTF
V: TRBV20-1; size: NA; J: TRBJ2-3; CDR3: CSATSGGSPVGDTQYF
V: TRBV3-1; size: NA; J: TRBJ2-2; CDR3: CASSLRTGRNTGELFF
V: TRBV19; size: few; J: TRBJ1-2; CDR3: CASTTGQGYGYTF
V: TRBV10-3; size: NA; J: TRBJ2-3; CDR3: CAISDPDLGSSTDTQYF
V: TRBV7-9; size: many; J: TRBJ2-1; CDR3: CASSLKTGGYNEQFF
V: TRBV24-1; size: NA; J: TRBJ2-2; CDR3: CATSEAGELFF
V: TRBV29-1; size: many; J: TRBJ2-1; CDR3: CSARLGKEQFF
V: TRBV4-1; size: NA; J: TRBJ2-1; CDR3: CASSQDGASGVPEQFF
V: TRBV24-1; size: few; J: TRBJ2-1; CDR3: CATSDFGRAGNEQFF
V: TRBV4-1; size: NA; J: TRBJ1-1; CDR3: CASSQGRTSNTEAFF
V: TRBV24-1; size: NA; J: TRBJ2-3; CDR3: CATSDDLRWTSTDTQYF
V: TRBV5-1; size: NA; J: TRBJ1-1; CDR3: CASSLKGAPAGYTEAFF
V: TRBV6-2/TRBV6-3; size: many; J: TRBJ2-7; CDR3: CASSYEEGSYEQYF
V: TRBV24-1; size: many; J: TRBJ2-2; CDR3: CATSDFTRGQTGELFF
V: TRBV12-3/TRBV12-4; size: NA; J: TRBJ2-7; CDR3: CASSLTGGGSYEQYF
V: TRBV7-9; size: few; J: TRBJ1-4; CDR3: CASSFRTPSFGKLFF
V: TRBV12-3/TRBV12-4; size: many; J: TRBJ1-4; CDR3: CASTTPNDRKEKLFF
V: TRBV5-1; size: few; J: TRBJ2-5; CDR3: CASSSDLSGETQYF
V: TRBV20-1; size: NA; J: TRBJ1-2; CDR3: CSARPSRGRLSGRGVGYPF
V: TRBV2; size: few; J: TRBJ2-1; CDR3: CASSGISGSSYNEQFF
V: TRBV5-1; size: many; J: TRBJ2-7; CDR3: CASSPNTGITYEQYF
V: TRBV7-2; size: many; J: TRBJ1-4; CDR3: CASSSEGAVRKLFF
V: TRBV5-1; size: NA; J: TRBJ2-7; CDR3: CASSRGTNAYEQYF
V: TRBV20-1; size: NA; J: TRBJ2-2; CDR3: CSARGLGINTGELFF
V: TRBV28; size: many; J: TRBJ1-2; CDR3: CASSHTYGYTF
V: TRBV7-2; size: once; J: TRBJ1-4; CDR3: CASSFALAEELFF
V: TRBV15; size: many; J: TRBJ2-5; CDR3: CATSRDRFPEGETQYF
V: TRBV29-1; size: NA; J: TRBJ2-2; CDR3: CSADSPSGELFF
V: TRBV10-3; size: many; J: TRBJ2-3; CDR3: CAISDGNTDTQYF
V: TRBV28; size: many; J: TRBJ1-2; CDR3: CASSIGQTETYGYTF
V: TRBV25-1; size: few; J: TRBJ2-1; CDR3: CASRQTRTGTSYNEQFF
V: TRBV20-1; size: few; J: TRBJ2-5; CDR3: CSARGGLAGLKYF